These 23 T cell receptor beta chains were sequenced from one sample in a study of blood T cell repertoires in COVID-19. Repertoires were generated with immunoSEQ multiplex PCR, while TCRdb's copy carries only in-frame clones and drops some. Among some 220,000 clones, around 81% were seen once, and the ten largest hold 9.5% to 15%. Sequenced sample: peripheral blood. The source is a human donor in a cohort sampled during active COVID-19.

The chain uses TRBV18 and TRBJ2-7, with TRBD2 as a possible D gene (5 bases). This CDR3 comprises 15 residues. CDR1 is KGHSH, CDR2 LQKENI, per germline. Between the trimmed V and J ends, which lost 3 bases and 4 bases, there was a span of 16 bases. The CDR3 is CASSPGVLELYEQYF. CDR3 in DNA: TGTGCCAGCTCACCCGGGGTCCTTGAACTTTACGAGCAGTACTTC.

V is TRBV11-2 and J is TRBJ1-4; TRBD1 matches at 8 bases. The junction had 7 bases not matched to a gene; V was cut back by 5 bases and J by 5 bases. Germline V CDR1 and CDR2: SGHAT, FQNNGV. The CDR3 contains 15 residues. CDR3 in amino acids: CASSLSGGKNEKLFF. The CDR3 DNA is TGTGCCAGCAGCCTCTCAGGGGGCAAAAATGAAAAACTGTTTTTT.

The CDR3 DNA reads TGTGCCAGCAGTTCCCGGCAGGGCGCTGAAGCTTTCTTT. Translated, it gives CASSSRQGAEAFF. V usage is TRBV12-3 or TRBV12-4 and J usage is TRBJ1-1; a possible D gene is TRBD1 (5 bases). The CDR3 sequence is 13 residues long. V lost 4 bases to trimming and J lost 6 bases, with 12 bases between them.

V usage is TRBV3-1 (or the pseudogene TRBV3-2) and J usage is TRBJ1-3; D perhaps matches TRBD1 (5 bases). The CDR3 contains 15 residues. Germline CDR1 is LGHDT and CDR2 is YNNKEL (reference sequence). V dropped 0 bases and J dropped 4 bases, with 10 bases sitting between them. The CDR3 DNA reads TGTGCCAGCAGCCAAGACCAGGGTCTAGGAAACACCATATATTTT. It encodes CASSQDQGLGNTIYF.

V and J are TRBV6-5 and TRBJ1-3, with 9 positions matching TRBD1. This CDR3 has 15 residues. V trimming: 6 bases; J trimming: 4 bases; junction bases outside the gene matches: 7. Germline CDR1 MNHEY, CDR2 SVGAGI. The CDR3 region has the DNA TGTGCCAGCAGCCAAGACAGGGGGTCGGGAAACACCATATATTTT. This codes for CASSQDRGSGNTIYF.

The chain links TRBV18 to TRBJ2-3, with D possibly being TRBD1 (5 bases). V shed 2 bases and J shed 3 bases, with 12 bases lying between them. Germline CDR1 and CDR2: KGHSH and LQKENI. CDR3 size: 15 residues. CDR3 region: CASSPIWQGTDTQYF. The CDR3 nucleotides are TGTGCCAGCTCACCAATTTGGCAGGGAACAGATACGCAGTATTTT.

This clone came up once. The V gene is TRBV23-1, the J gene TRBJ2-2; possibly TRBD1 for D (5 bases). TRBV23-1 carries the ORF label, with uncertain function. The CDR3 spans 15 residues. Trimming left V 8 bases short and J 0 bases short, with 13 bases between. CDR3 residues: CASEPDSPNTGELFF. The DNA of the CDR3 is TGCGCCAGCGAACCAGACAGCCCGAACACCGGGGAGCTGTTTTTT.

The rearrangement joins TRBV6-1 to TRBJ1-5, with D unresolved. Germline CDR1 reads MNHNS; CDR2 reads SASEGT. Trimming pared 2 bases from V and 0 bases from J, leaving 11 bases between. The CDR3 length is 16 residues. This CDR3 is CASSEMAGYSNQPQHF. The CDR3 DNA reads as TGTGCCAGCAGTGAAATGGCAGGATATAGCAATCAGCCCCAGCATTTT.

V is TRBV13 and J is TRBJ1-2, with 9 bases matching TRBD1. The CDR3 runs 13 residues. Germline assignment: CDR1 PRHDT and CDR2 FYEKMQ (reference sequence). V lost 5 bases, J lost 8 bases, and 6 bases stayed unmatched. The CDR3 loop is CASSPGTGPGYTF. The CDR3 DNA reads TGTGCCAGCAGCCCGGGGACAGGGCCAGGCTACACCTTC.

This clone was seen more than once but under ten times. This rearrangement joins TRBV6-5 to TRBJ2-7; maybe TRBD1 (6 bases). CDR3 length equals 13 residues. The germline V and J ends were trimmed by 6 bases and 3 bases, with 12 bases remaining between them. Germline V gives CDR1 MNHEY, CDR2 SVGAGI. The CDR3, as DNA: TGTGCCAGCAGGGGGGACATGTTCTACGAGCAGTACTTC. It encodes CASRGDMFYEQYF.

The rearrangement joins TRBV4-2 to TRBJ2-7; TRBD1 is a possible D gene (6 bases). Looked up from germline, CDR1 is LGHNA and CDR2 is YNFKEQ. The CDR3 has 13 amino acids. Deletions cut 4 bases from V and 2 bases from J, with 9 bases between. This chain's CDR3 is CASSPTGTYEQYF. The CDR3, as DNA: TGTGCCAGCAGCCCTACAGGGACCTACGAGCAGTACTTC.

Only a few counts were recorded for this clone. The V and J genes are TRBV6-6 and TRBJ2-1, with D tentatively TRBD1 (5 bases). Germline V CDR1 and CDR2: MNHNY, SVGAGI (reference sequence). The length of the CDR3 is 13 residues. The V and J ends lost 2 bases and 8 bases respectively, with 10 bases between them. CDR3 loop: CASSYGAIDEQFF. DNA of the CDR3: TGTGCCAGCAGTTACGGGGCCATCGATGAGCAGTTCTTC.

The chain couples TRBV6-5 to TRBJ1-1; TRBD1 might be the D (6 bases). Germline V gene lookup returns CDR1 MNHEY and CDR2 SVGAGI. Between the trimmed V and J ends, which lost 4 bases and 6 bases, there was a span of 15 bases. This CDR3 has 14 residues. This CDR3 reads CASSSGQPGPEAFF. The CDR3, as DNA: TGTGCCAGCAGTTCAGGACAGCCGGGGCCTGAAGCTTTCTTT.

The J gene is TRBJ1-2, the V gene TRBV3-1 (or the pseudogene TRBV3-2); 11 nucleotides match TRBD1. CDR1 and CDR2 (germline): LGHDT, YNNKEL (reference sequence). V shed 4 bases, J shed 8 bases, and the junction held 6 bases outside the gene matches. The CDR3 extends over 14 amino acids. CDR3 sequence (DNA): TGTGCCAGCAGCCGAGGACAGGGGGCGAAGGGCTACACCTTC. Its protein product is CASSRGQGAKGYTF.

The chain has TRBV6-2 or TRBV6-3 and TRBJ2-3, with TRBD2 matching over 8 bases. CDR3 size: 20 residues. CDR1 and CDR2 (germline): MNHEY, SVGEGT. Germline trimming cut 4 bases from V and 2 bases from J; bases unmatched to any gene: 20. CDR3 in amino acids: CASSFPGLVGVWGLTDTQYF. The CDR3, as DNA: TGTGCCAGCAGTTTCCCGGGACTAGTGGGGGTATGGGGGCTCACAGATACGCAGTATTTT.

The V gene is TRBV18, the J gene TRBJ2-1; 12 nucleotides agree with TRBD2. Trimming took 5 bases from V and 4 from J; bases not matched to a gene: 6. Germline CDR1 KGHSH, CDR2 LQKENI. The length of the CDR3 is 16 residues. The CDR3 loop reads CASSSLAGGQYNEQFF. The CDR3 nucleotides read TGTGCCAGCTCATCTCTAGCGGGAGGGCAGTACAATGAGCAGTTCTTC.

The chain links TRBV18 to TRBJ2-1; no firm D call. Trimming pared 1 base from V and 6 bases from J, leaving 7 bases between. The CDR3 has 13 amino acids. From germline, CDR1 is KGHSH and CDR2 LQKENI. Written as DNA, the CDR3 is TGTGCCAGCTCACCACGCCAGCGCAATGAGCAGTTCTTC. Its translation: CASSPRQRNEQFF. Complete variable domain (other parts from reference TRBV18 and TRBJ2-1): NAGVMQNPRHLVRRRGQEARLRCSPMKGHSHVYWYRQLPEEGLKFMVYLQKENIIDESGMPKERFSAEFPKEGPSILRIQQVVRGDSAAYFCASSPRQRNEQFFGPGTRLTVL.

The J gene is TRBJ1-2, the V gene TRBV7-9; 9 nucleotides align to TRBD1. The ends lost 3 bases at V and 6 bases at J; junction bases unmatched: 8. CDR3 length: 15 amino acids. CDR1 and CDR2 (germline): SEHNR, FQNEAQ (reference sequence). The CDR3 DNA sequence: TGTGCCAGCAGCTTGTCCGGGACAGGGAACCATGGCTACACCTTC. Translated: CASSLSGTGNHGYTF.

The chain employs TRBV2 and TRBJ2-1; D might be TRBD2 (6 bases). Trimming took off 4 bases at V and 11 bases at J, with 12 bases between the two ends. The CDR3 is made up of 12 amino acids. The germline V gene has CDR1 SNHLY and CDR2 FYNNEI. The CDR3 nucleotides read TGTGCCAGCAGTGCCGAGGAGGGTAAGCAGTTCTTC. This translates into CASSAEEGKQFF.

This chain uses TRBV18 with TRBJ2-3; D is possibly TRBD1 (5 bases). Germline-derived CDR1 and CDR2 are KGHSH and LQKENI. The V gene lost 4 bases and the J gene lost 4 bases, with 15 bases spanning the gap. This CDR3 comprises 15 residues. The CDR3 loop reads CASSLVQGSPDTQYF. DNA of the CDR3: TGTGCCAGCTCACTTGTTCAGGGAAGTCCAGATACGCAGTATTTT.

The rearrangement uses TRBV6-5 and TRBJ1-4; TRBD1 matches at 9 bases. V was pared by 5 bases and J by 8 bases, with 6 bases of the junction left unmatched. Germline loops: CDR1 MNHEY, CDR2 SVGAGI. There are 14 residues in the CDR3. CDR3 bases: TGTGCCAGCAGTACCGGGACAGGGTGGGAAAAACTGTTTTTT. This codes for CASSTGTGWEKLFF.

The chain has TRBV27 and TRBJ2-2, with TRBD2 identical over 8 bases. Germline V gene data show CDR1 as MNHEY and CDR2 as SMNVEV (reference sequence). V gave up 3 bases and J gave up 3 bases; unmatched junction bases: 0. The CDR3 is 14 residues long. The CDR3 reads CASSLTSDTGELFF. CDR3 DNA sequence: TGTGCCAGCAGTTTGACTAGCGACACCGGGGAGCTGTTTTTT.

The V call is TRBV30, the J call TRBJ1-6, with 7 bases aligning to TRBD1. With 5 bases clipped from V and 9 bases from J, the junction kept 7 bases outside the gene matches. CDR3 length: 13 residues. Per germline, CDR1 GTSNPN and CDR2 SVGIG (reference sequence). The CDR3 spells CAWSGTAGSPLHF. The CDR3 DNA follows: TGTGCCTGGTCCGGGACAGCCGGTTCACCCCTCCACTTT. Filled out from reference TRBV30 and TRBJ1-6, the complete variable domain reads SQTIHQWPATLVQPVGSPLSLECTVEGTSNPNLYWYRQAAGRGLQLLFYSVGIGQISSEVPQNLSASRPQDRQFILSSKKLLLSDSGFYLCAWSGTAGSPLHFGNGTRLTVT.